This entry is about one T cell receptor beta chain. Antigen: not known. Amplification used 60 Vbeta primers and 13 Jbeta primers. Assay: immunoSEQ multiplex PCR; the TCRdb copy retains only in-frame clones and omits some. Its table lists 100,000 to 150,000 clones. The sample comes from a study of cytomegalovirus exposure and HLA in healthy donors. Looking at the study overall: Of over 300 genotyped donors, around 76% clustered with self-reported Caucasian donors.

Points from the study as a whole: Researchers reported from a later analysis that most CMV-associated TCR beta chains appeared HLA-restricted. Association of a missense DCLRE1C variant with TCR beta V- and J-gene trimming was reported in a later analysis. Cytomegalovirus-associated status was assigned to fewer than 200 TCR beta chains.

Trimming removed 2 bases from V and 10 bases from J, with 6 bases in between. The CDR3 extends over 12 amino acids. Looked up from germline, CDR1 is MRHNA and CDR2 is SNTAGT. The sequence derives from a man younger than 35 in good health and CMV-seronegative. Material for sequencing was PBMCs. V and J are TRBV6-4 and TRBJ1-6; tentative D call: TRBD1 (5 bases). CDR3 loop: CASSDTGSPLHF. In DNA, the CDR3 is TGTGCCAGCAGTGACACAGGCTCACCCCTCCACTTT.